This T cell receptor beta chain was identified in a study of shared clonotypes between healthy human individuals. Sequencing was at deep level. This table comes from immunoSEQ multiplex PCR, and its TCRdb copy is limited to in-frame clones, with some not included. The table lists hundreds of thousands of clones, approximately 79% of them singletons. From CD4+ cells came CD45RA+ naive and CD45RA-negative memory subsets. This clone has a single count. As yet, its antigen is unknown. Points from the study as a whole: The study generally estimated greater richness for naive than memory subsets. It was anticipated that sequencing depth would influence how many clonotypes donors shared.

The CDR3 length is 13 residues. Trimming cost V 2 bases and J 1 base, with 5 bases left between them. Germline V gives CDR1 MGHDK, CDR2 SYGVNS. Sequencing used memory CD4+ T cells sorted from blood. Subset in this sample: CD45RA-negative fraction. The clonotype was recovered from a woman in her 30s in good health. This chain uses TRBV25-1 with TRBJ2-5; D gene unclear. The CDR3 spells CASSEDPQETQYF. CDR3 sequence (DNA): TGTGCCAGCAGTGAAGACCCCCAAGAGACCCAGTACTTC.